This T cell receptor (beta chain) was captured in a study of T-cell reconstitution after alpha-beta-depleted transplantation in children (dated by TCRdb to the mid-2010s). Describing the broader study: T-cell immune reconstitution after TCRalphabeta/CD19-depleted allogeneic hematopoietic cell transplantation in children was quantitatively tracked in the study by means of TCR repertoire profiling. Study-wide findings and limitations: About two months after transplant, the apparently early recovery of alphabetaT-cell counts reportedly depended on just several hundred clones that had expanded rapidly and came from non-depleted graft cells. Over subsequent months, a decline in hyperexpanded clone frequencies was noted, and after one year, T-cell counts and TCRbeta diversity were mostly ascribed to newly produced T cells. The high TCRbeta diversity at day 60 in some patients was ascribed to recipient T cells and intrathymic progenitors that had survived conditioning.

This clonotype was picked up many times. The specificity of this receptor is unknown. The record has no base qualities; no much larger clone is one base away. Library creation used PCR. For sequencing, an Illumina HiSeq 2500 was employed. TCR libraries were prepared with molecular barcoding, using unique molecular identifiers to normalize TCRbeta repertoire quantification. Starting from the raw public reads, TCRdb applied fastp trimming at Q25, assembled clones with MiXCR and retained in-frame beta chains. One record per CDR3 amino acid sequence lists the most common genes and DNA. Here the sample has roughly 500,000 distinct CDR3 sequences; under 12% occur a single time. The ten top clones hold roughly 2% of the sample. The label giving this sample's treatment or condition can be read as: allogeneic hematopoietic cell transplantation with graft depleted of TCRalphabeta T cells and CD19 B cells. The children who served as transplant recipients had been given grafts of TCRalphabeta/CD19-depleted allogeneic hematopoietic cells.

The sample consisted of PBMCs, taken before TCRalphabeta/CD19-depleted stem cell transplant. This clonotype originated in a child under 10 years old with inherited bone marrow failure, due to receive a stem cell transplant.

The nucleotide sequence reads as follows: TGTGCCAGCAGCCGAGGCCGGACAGGGAGGGAATCCGAGCAGTACTTC. Protein translation: CASSRGRTGRESEQYF. The chain couples TRBV7-9 to TRBJ2-7; TRBD1 could be the D gene, as 8 bases match. The V and J ends are trimmed by 5 bases and 6 bases, leaving 23 bases between them. Reading from cysteine to phenylalanine, the CDR3 counts 16 amino acids. CDR3 DNA is the only sequence kept; it has 48 bases, read in frame from the first base. In the germline V gene (reference sequence), CDR1 corresponds to SEHNR and CDR2 to FQNEAQ.